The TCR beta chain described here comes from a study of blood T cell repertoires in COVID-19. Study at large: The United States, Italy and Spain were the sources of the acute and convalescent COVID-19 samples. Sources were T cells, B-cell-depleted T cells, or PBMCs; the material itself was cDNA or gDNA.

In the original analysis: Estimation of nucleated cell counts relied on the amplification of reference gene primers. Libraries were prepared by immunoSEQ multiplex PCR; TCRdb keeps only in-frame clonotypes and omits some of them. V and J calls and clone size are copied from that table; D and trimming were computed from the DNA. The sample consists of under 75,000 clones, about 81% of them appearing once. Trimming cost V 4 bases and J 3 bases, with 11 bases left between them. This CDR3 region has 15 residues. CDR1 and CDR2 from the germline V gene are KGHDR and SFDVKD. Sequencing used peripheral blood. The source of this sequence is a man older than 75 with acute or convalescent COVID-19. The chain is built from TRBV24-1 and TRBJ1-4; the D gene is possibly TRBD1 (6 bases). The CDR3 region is CATSDPGASNEKLFF. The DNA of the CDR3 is TGTGCCACCAGTGACCCAGGGGCTTCTAATGAAAAACTGTTTTTT.